The 32 T cell receptor beta chains listed next were all sequenced from one sample in a study of beta chain features in type 1 diabetes. The sequenced template was cDNA made from the entire isolated RNA. This table comes from immunoSEQ multiplex PCR, and its TCRdb copy is limited to in-frame clones, with some not included. The table has 600,000 to 750,000 clones, approximately 13% seen once. Study results and limitations: TCRB CDR3 length was moderately but significantly reduced in all four CD4+ subsets of Type 1 diabetes patients.

These TCRs' antigens remain unknown. Sample: naive CD4+ T cells from blood. The receptors come from a man aged 25-45 years with type 1 diabetes.

This clone was seen only a few times. The chain links TRBV4-3 to TRBJ2-4; D not resolved. Germline V gene lookup returns CDR1 LGHNA and CDR2 YSLEER. This CDR3 has 12 residues. V was cut by 1 base and J by 6 bases, with 4 bases left in between. The CDR3, as DNA: TGCGCCAGCAGCCAAGGCCCAAACATTCAGTACTTC. Its protein is CASSQGPNIQYF.

This clone was detected only a few times. The chain uses TRBV28 and TRBJ2-3; 12 bases map to TRBD2. Germline values: CDR1 MDHEN, CDR2 SYDVKM. J lost 6 bases, V lost 6 bases, and 7 bases had no gene match. The CDR3 sequence is 15 residues long. The CDR3 nucleotides are TGTGCCAGCAGACCGACTAGCGGGGGACGGGATACGCAGTATTTT. Translating it yields CASRPTSGGRDTQYF.

This clone showed up just a few times. The J gene is TRBJ1-6, the V gene TRBV18, with D possibly matching TRBD1 (6 bases). Trimming cost V 5 bases and J 10 bases, with 21 bases left between them. Germline CDR1 is KGHSH and CDR2 is LQKENI. CDR3 length: 16 amino acids. The CDR3 loop reads CASSSTGIPFQSPLHF. The CDR3 coding sequence is TGTGCCAGCTCATCTACAGGGATACCTTTCCAATCACCCCTCCACTTT.

In its sample, this clone was seen a few times. The chain links TRBV29-1 to TRBJ2-7; 7 bases agree with TRBD1. The germline CDR1 and CDR2 sequences are SQVTM and ANQGSEA. There are 13 residues in the CDR3. V lost 6 bases to trimming and J lost 5 bases; unmatched junction nucleotides: 10. This CDR3 is CSVLGAGGNEQYF. CDR3 DNA: TGCAGCGTCCTTGGGGCAGGGGGTAACGAGCAGTACTTC.

V gene TRBV20-1 combines with J gene TRBJ2-1, with D uncertain. Trimming stripped 5 bases from V and 7 bases from J, with 6 bases between. Germline V lookup: CDR1 DFQATT, CDR2 SNEGSKA (reference sequence). This CDR3 has 10 residues. In DNA form, the CDR3 reads TGCAGTGCTTCCTGGAATGAGCAGTTCTTC. Residues: CSASWNEQFF.

The chain is built from TRBV7-2 and TRBJ2-1, with 13 bases matching TRBD2. Looked up from germline, CDR1 is SGHTA and CDR2 is FQGNSA. The CDR3 runs to 15 residues. The junction had 8 bases not matched to a gene; V was cut back by 6 bases and J by 9 bases. The chain's CDR3 is CASRQPGLAGIEQFF. The CDR3 DNA is TGTGCCAGCAGGCAACCGGGACTAGCGGGGATTGAGCAGTTCTTC.

The J gene is TRBJ2-7, the V gene TRBV4-2; TRBD1 matches 7 bases. In germline, CDR1 is LGHNA, CDR2 YNFKEQ. This CDR3 region has 14 residues. V was pared by 6 bases and J by 2 bases, with 7 bases of the junction left unmatched. This chain's CDR3 is CASSPTGATYEQYF. The CDR3 DNA is TGTGCCAGCAGTCCAACAGGGGCTACCTACGAGCAGTACTTC.

The rearrangement joins TRBV11-2 to TRBJ2-3; 7 bases match TRBD1. CDR1 and CDR2 (germline): SGHAT, FQNNGV. The CDR3 is made up of 16 amino acids. The J segment lost 4 bases and the V segment lost 5 bases, leaving 12 bases of the junction unmatched. DNA for the CDR3: TGTGCCAGCAGCCCATCTCGGACAGGACGCGCAGATACGCAGTATTTT. It encodes CASSPSRTGRADTQYF.

The chain uses TRBV10-3 and TRBJ1-2, with a weak D call TRBD1 (6 bases). From germline, CDR1 is ENHRY and CDR2 SYGVKD. The CDR3 runs 14 residues. Between the trimmed V and J ends, which lost 2 bases and 6 bases, there was a span of 13 bases. The CDR3 coding sequence is TGTGCCATCAGTGAGATAGACAGGCCCCATGGCTACACCTTC. Protein: CAISEIDRPHGYTF.

The J gene is TRBJ2-3, the V gene TRBV9; D not resolved. From germline, CDR1 is SGDLS and CDR2 YYNGEE. CDR3 length: 13 residues. The V gene lost 4 bases and the J gene lost 4 bases, with 10 bases spanning the gap. In nucleotides, the CDR3 is TGTGCCAGCAGCTCTCCTCCGGCAGATACGCAGTATTTT. Residues: CASSSPPADTQYF.

This chain connects TRBV13 to TRBJ1-2; 8 bases are a match to TRBD1. From germline, CDR1 is PRHDT and CDR2 FYEKMQ (reference sequence). V was pared by 7 bases and J by 8 bases, with 9 bases of the junction left unmatched. CDR3 length equals 13 residues. This CDR3 is CASTFDRGGGYTF. DNA for the CDR3: TGTGCCAGCACCTTCGACAGGGGTGGGGGCTACACCTTC.

This clone was counted only a few times. J is TRBJ2-7 and V is TRBV7-2; the D call may be TRBD1 or TRBD2 (6 bases each). The CDR3 runs 15 residues. Germline CDR1 reads SGHTA; CDR2 reads FQGNSA. Deletions cut 5 bases from V and 3 bases from J, with 17 bases between. CDR3 in DNA: TGTGCCAGCAGCCAAGGGGGGCAGGGACTCTACGAGCAGTACTTC. This codes for CASSQGGQGLYEQYF.

The gene calls are TRBV27 and TRBJ2-7, with D perhaps matching TRBD1 (6 bases). This CDR3 comprises 15 residues. Looked up from germline, CDR1 is MNHEY and CDR2 is SMNVEV (reference sequence). The germline V and J ends were trimmed by 2 bases and 3 bases, with 14 bases remaining between them. CDR3 in DNA: TGTGCCAGCAGTTTAAGTGGGGGCACGTTCTACGAGCAGTACTTC. This codes for CASSLSGGTFYEQYF.

This clone was seen more than once but under ten times. The chain joins TRBV6-4 to TRBJ2-1, with D perhaps assigned TRBD1 or TRBD2 (7 bases each). This CDR3 contains 16 residues. CDR1 is MRHNA and CDR2 is SNTAGT in the germline V gene. V lost 6 bases, J lost 4 bases, and 19 bases lay in between. DNA of the CDR3: TGTGCCAGCAGCCAGACAGCGGGACAGCGGTACAATGAGCAGTTCTTC. The encoded protein is CASSQTAGQRYNEQFF.

The V gene is TRBV6-5, the J gene TRBJ1-6; 8 bases map to TRBD1. Germline V CDR1 and CDR2: MNHEY, SVGAGI. The CDR3 runs to 15 residues. The V segment lost 1 base and the J segment 7 bases; nucleotides outside the gene matches: 3. The CDR3 here is CASSYWTGWNSPLHF. CDR3 coding DNA: TGTGCCAGCAGTTACTGGACAGGGTGGAATTCACCCCTCCACTTT.

This clone has more than one count but fewer than ten. The chain employs TRBV6-6 and TRBJ2-1; D unresolved. The V end was cut by 2 bases, the J end by 9 bases, with 11 bases between. Germline CDR1 is MNHNY and CDR2 is SVGAGI (reference sequence). CDR3 length: 13 amino acids. The CDR3 DNA reads as TGTGCCAGCAGTTACGAGTCAGGCAGTGAGCAGTTCTTC. This codes for CASSYESGSEQFF.

The chain couples TRBV9 to TRBJ1-3, with D tentatively TRBD1 (6 bases). Germline CDR1 SGDLS, CDR2 YYNGEE. With 3 bases removed from V and 2 bases from J, the gap between germline ends came to 15 bases. The CDR3 runs to 16 residues. The DNA of the CDR3 is TGTGCCAGCAGCGAGGTGGGACAACTGACTGGAAACACCATATATTTT. Encoded protein: CASSEVGQLTGNTIYF.

This chain connects TRBV5-1 to TRBJ1-4, with TRBD1 identical over 8 bases. V lost 8 bases, J lost 6 bases, and 9 bases stayed unmatched. CDR3 size: 14 residues. Germline V gene sequence: CDR1 SGHRS, CDR2 YFSETQ. In DNA form, the CDR3 reads TGCGCCAGTGGAGCGACAGGGGAGTATGAAAAACTGTTTTTT. This gives the protein CASGATGEYEKLFF.

This chain links TRBV7-2 with TRBJ2-7; no reliable D call. This CDR3 spans 15 amino acids. V was clipped by 2 bases and J by 0 bases, with 11 bases between them. Germline values: CDR1 SGHTA, CDR2 FQGNSA. The CDR3 reads CASSLSQASSYEQYF. The DNA of the CDR3 is TGTGCCAGCAGCTTAAGCCAGGCCAGCTCCTACGAGCAGTACTTC.

This clone was seen a handful of times. V and J are TRBV7-2 and TRBJ2-1; D gene ambiguous. CDR1 is SGHTA, CDR2 FQGNSA, per germline. Trimming stripped 5 bases from V and 2 bases from J, with 7 bases between. The CDR3 sequence is 13 residues long. CDR3 loop: CASSTDTYNEQFF. The CDR3 region has the DNA TGTGCCAGCAGCACTGACACCTACAATGAGCAGTTCTTC.

The V and J genes are TRBV7-9 and TRBJ1-2; D remains unclear. Germline CDR1 is SEHNR and CDR2 is FQNEAQ (reference sequence). CDR3 size: 15 residues. Trimming pared 1 base from V and 0 bases from J, leaving 9 bases between. The CDR3 bases are TGTGCCAGCAGCTTAGGCCAGGCCGCTAACTATGGCTACACCTTC. Translated, it gives CASSLGQAANYGYTF.

There are a few counts of this clone. The J gene is TRBJ2-7, the V gene TRBV7-9; D is unclear. The CDR3 runs to 14 residues. V lost 1 base, J lost 2 bases, and 9 bases lay in between. Per the germline V gene, CDR1 is SEHNR and CDR2 is FQNEAQ (reference sequence). DNA of the CDR3: TGTGCCAGCAGCTTAGACTTATCCACCTACGAGCAGTACTTC. This gives the protein CASSLDLSTYEQYF.

On this clone: The sample carries other DNA sequences with the same CDR3. This rearrangement joins TRBV6-6 to TRBJ1-3; D might be TRBD1 (5 bases). The CDR3 covers 14 residues. Germline V gene data show CDR1 as MNHNY and CDR2 as SVGAGI (reference sequence). V was clipped by 4 bases and J by 2 bases, with 9 bases between them. The CDR3 DNA reads TGTGCCAGCAGTTCGGGACGAACTGGAAACACCATATATTTT. It specifies CASSSGRTGNTIYF.

J is TRBJ2-3 and V is TRBV4-1; D perhaps matches TRBD2 (5 bases). Germline loops: CDR1 MGHRA, CDR2 YSYEKL. This CDR3 spans 15 amino acids. Trimming removed 0 bases from V and 2 bases from J, with 9 bases in between. CDR3 sequence reads: CASSQERGNTDTQYF. The DNA of the CDR3 is TGCGCCAGCAGCCAAGAACGGGGAAACACAGATACGCAGTATTTT.

The chain has TRBV7-2 and TRBJ1-1; no clear D. Germline assignment: CDR1 SGHTA and CDR2 FQGNSA. The CDR3 runs to 16 residues. V was clipped by 5 bases and J by 4 bases, with 20 bases between them. Written as DNA, the CDR3 is TGTGCCAGCAGCGCGCGCGGGAGATCCGTGGGCACTGAAGCTTTCTTT. Residues: CASSARGRSVGTEAFF.

The rearrangement links TRBV13 to TRBJ2-3; 10 bases match TRBD1. Germline V CDR1 and CDR2: PRHDT, FYEKMQ (reference sequence). The CDR3 length is 18 residues. Germline trimming cut 3 bases from V and 2 bases from J; bases unmatched to any gene: 11. CDR3 DNA: TGTGCCAGCAGCTTGCGAGGCGGGACAGGGGTGACCACAGATACGCAGTATTTT. This codes for CASSLRGGTGVTTDTQYF.

The chain joins TRBV5-4 to TRBJ2-5, with no clear D. Germline loops: CDR1 SGHNT, CDR2 YYREEE (reference sequence). V was cut by 1 base and J by 4 bases, with 14 bases left in between. The CDR3 length is 15 residues. The DNA for the CDR3 is TGTGCCAGCAGCTTGACATCCGCGGTGGGAGAGACCCAGTACTTC. Its protein is CASSLTSAVGETQYF.

This clone was detected a few times. V gene TRBV7-6 combines with J gene TRBJ2-4; 10 positions match TRBD1. The trim removed 5 bases at V and 5 bases at J, leaving 6 bases unmatched. The CDR3 runs to 15 residues. Germline V gene data show CDR1 as SGHVS and CDR2 as FNYEAQ. This CDR3 reads CASSRFGTGENIQYF. DNA for the CDR3: TGTGCCAGCAGCCGGTTCGGGACAGGGGAAAACATTCAGTACTTC.

The chain couples TRBV6-1 to TRBJ2-1, with D perhaps being TRBD1 or TRBD2 (6 bases each). The CDR3 is made up of 14 amino acids. Trimming pared 6 bases from V and 6 bases from J, leaving 15 bases between. CDR1 MNHNS and CDR2 SASEGT come from the germline V gene. The DNA for the CDR3 is TGTGCCAGCAGGCGGGACACCCCAGCCAATGAGCAGTTCTTC. Translation: CASRRDTPANEQFF.

The chain employs TRBV19 and TRBJ1-5; tentative D call: TRBD1 (5 bases). CDR1 and CDR2 from the germline V gene are LNHDA and SQIVND (reference sequence). The length of the CDR3 is 14 residues. Trimming shortened V by 3 bases and J by 5 bases, and 11 bases separated the two germline ends. This CDR3 is CASSMKGRDQPQHF. CDR3 DNA sequence: TGTGCCAGTAGTATGAAGGGGCGCGATCAGCCCCAGCATTTT.

The chain links TRBV9 to TRBJ2-7, with TRBD1 matching over 11 bases. CDR3 length: 15 residues. The V and J ends lost 2 bases and 6 bases, in that order; junction bases with no gene match: 7. Looked up from germline, CDR1 is SGDLS and CDR2 is YYNGEE. The CDR3 region is CASSVGTGGNGEQYF. CDR3 nucleotides: TGTGCCAGCAGCGTCGGGACAGGGGGAAACGGCGAGCAGTACTTC.

The chain combines TRBV7-9 with TRBJ2-1; 8 bases are shared with TRBD2. This CDR3 is built from 14 residues. V was clipped by 4 bases and J by 6 bases; unmatched bases: 5. The germline V gene has CDR1 SEHNR and CDR2 FQNEAQ (reference sequence). CDR3 nucleotide sequence: TGTGCCAGCAGCTCGGGACTAGGACTCAATGAGCAGTTCTTC. Its protein product is CASSSGLGLNEQFF.